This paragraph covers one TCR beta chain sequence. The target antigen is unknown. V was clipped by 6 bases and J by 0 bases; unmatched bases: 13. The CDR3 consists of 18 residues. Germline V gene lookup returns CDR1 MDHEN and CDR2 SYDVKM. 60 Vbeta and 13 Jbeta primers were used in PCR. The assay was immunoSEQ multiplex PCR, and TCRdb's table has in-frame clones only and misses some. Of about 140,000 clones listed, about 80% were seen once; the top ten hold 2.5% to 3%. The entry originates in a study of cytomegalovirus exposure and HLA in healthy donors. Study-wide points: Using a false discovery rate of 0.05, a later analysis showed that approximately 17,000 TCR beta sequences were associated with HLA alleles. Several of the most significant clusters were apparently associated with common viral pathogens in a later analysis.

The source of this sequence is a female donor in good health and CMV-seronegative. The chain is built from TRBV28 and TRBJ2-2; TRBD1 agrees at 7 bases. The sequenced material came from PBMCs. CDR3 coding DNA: TGTGCCAGCAGCCCATACACGACAGGGACCTCGAACACCGGGGAGCTGTTTTTT. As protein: CASSPYTTGTSNTGELFF.